This T cell receptor (beta chain) was identified during a study of blood T cell repertoires in COVID-19. In the study overall: In each case, the material was cDNA or gDNA derived from T cells, B-cell-depleted T cells, or PBMCs.

Authors' analysis steps: Reference gene primer amplification gave estimated nucleated cell counts. Profiled with immunoSEQ multiplex PCR; TCRdb holds only in-frame clones, not every one. V and J calls and clone size are as listed in that table; D and trimming were resolved from the DNA. The sample contains about 180,000 clones, approximately 81% of which appear only once. Trimming took off 0 bases at V and 3 bases at J, with 11 bases between the two ends. CDR3 length: 15 residues. The germline V gene has CDR1 SGHDN and CDR2 FVKESK. Across 24 US areas, participants ranged in age from about 18 to 100 years. All recovered Cohort 3 donors got two negative PCRs, got clearance, or saw symptom resolution.

The origin of this receptor is a man in his sixties who had recovered from COVID-19. Specimen: PBMCs or T cells enriched from blood (not recorded which). The chain employs TRBV14 and TRBJ1-2; the D is unclear. CDR3 DNA: TGTGCCAGCAGCCAAGATCTAGACGGCTACTATGGCTACACCTTC. It translates to CASSQDLDGYYGYTF.